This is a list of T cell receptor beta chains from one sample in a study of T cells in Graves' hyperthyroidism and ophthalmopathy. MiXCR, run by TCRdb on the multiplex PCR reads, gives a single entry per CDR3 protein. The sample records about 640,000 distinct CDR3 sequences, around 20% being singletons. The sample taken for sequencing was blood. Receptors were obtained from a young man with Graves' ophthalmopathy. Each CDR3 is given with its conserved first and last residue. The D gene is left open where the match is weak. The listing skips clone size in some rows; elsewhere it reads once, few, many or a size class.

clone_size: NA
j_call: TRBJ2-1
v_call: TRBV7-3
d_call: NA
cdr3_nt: TGTGCCAGCAGGCCGTCCTATGAGGATGAGCAGTTCTTC
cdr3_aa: CASRPSYEDEQFF

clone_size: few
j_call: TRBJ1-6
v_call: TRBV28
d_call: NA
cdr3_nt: TGTGCCAGCAGTCCCGCCCTCATTTCACCCCTCCACTTT
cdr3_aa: CASSPALISPLHF

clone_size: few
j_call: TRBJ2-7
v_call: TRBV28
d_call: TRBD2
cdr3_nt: TGTGTCAGCAGTTGCCCCACTAGCGGGAGGATCGGGGAGCTAAACTACGAGCAGTACTTC
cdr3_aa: CVSSCPTSGRIGELNYEQYF

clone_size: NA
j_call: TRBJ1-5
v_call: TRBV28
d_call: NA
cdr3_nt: TGTGCCAGCAGTTTAATGAGGGATCAGCCCCAGCATTTT
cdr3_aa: CASSLMRDQPQHF

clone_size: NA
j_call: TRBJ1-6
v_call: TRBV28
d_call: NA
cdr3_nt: TGTGCCAGCAGTTCCCGACCAAATTCACCCCTCCACTTT
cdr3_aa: CASSSRPNSPLHF

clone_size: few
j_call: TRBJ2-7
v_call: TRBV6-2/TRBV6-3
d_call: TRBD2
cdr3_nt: TGTGCCAGCCGACGGACTAGCGGGAGGCCCTACGAGCAGTACTTC
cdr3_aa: CASRRTSGRPYEQYF

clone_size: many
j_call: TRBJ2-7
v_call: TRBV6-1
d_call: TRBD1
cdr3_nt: TGTGCCAGCAGGCTAGGGACAGGGAGTACCTACGAGCAGTACTTC
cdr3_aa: CASRLGTGSTYEQYF

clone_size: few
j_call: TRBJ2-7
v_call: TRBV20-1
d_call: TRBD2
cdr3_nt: TGCAGTGTATCTAAAACTAGCGGGAGACCCTACGAGCAGTACTTC
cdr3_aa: CSVSKTSGRPYEQYF

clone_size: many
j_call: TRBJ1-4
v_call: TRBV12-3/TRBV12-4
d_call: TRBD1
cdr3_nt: TGTGCCAGCAGTCCGGGACAGTTTAATGAAAAACTGTTTTTT
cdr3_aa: CASSPGQFNEKLFF

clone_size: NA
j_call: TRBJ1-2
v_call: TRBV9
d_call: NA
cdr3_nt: TGTGCCAGCAGCGTAGGAGGGGAACTAATTTCTCGCTATGGCTACACCTTC
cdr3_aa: CASSVGGELISRYGYTF

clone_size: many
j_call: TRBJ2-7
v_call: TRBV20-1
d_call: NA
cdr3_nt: TGCAGTGCTAGAGAGGGTCGCAGAAACGGAGAGCAGTACTTC
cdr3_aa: CSAREGRRNGEQYF

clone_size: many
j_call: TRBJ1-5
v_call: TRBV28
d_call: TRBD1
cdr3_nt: TGTGCCAGCATGGACAGGGGACGAGGGAGCAATCAGCCCCAGCATTTT
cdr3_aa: CASMDRGRGSNQPQHF

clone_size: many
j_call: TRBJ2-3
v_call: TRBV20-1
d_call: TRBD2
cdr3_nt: TGCAGTGCAAGGACTAGCGGGAGAAAAGATACGCAGTATTTT
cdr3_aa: CSARTSGRKDTQYF

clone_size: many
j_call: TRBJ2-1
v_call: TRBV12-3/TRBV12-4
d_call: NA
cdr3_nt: TGTGCCAGCAGTATGACAAACACAGGGCAGTTCTTC
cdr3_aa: CASSMTNTGQFF